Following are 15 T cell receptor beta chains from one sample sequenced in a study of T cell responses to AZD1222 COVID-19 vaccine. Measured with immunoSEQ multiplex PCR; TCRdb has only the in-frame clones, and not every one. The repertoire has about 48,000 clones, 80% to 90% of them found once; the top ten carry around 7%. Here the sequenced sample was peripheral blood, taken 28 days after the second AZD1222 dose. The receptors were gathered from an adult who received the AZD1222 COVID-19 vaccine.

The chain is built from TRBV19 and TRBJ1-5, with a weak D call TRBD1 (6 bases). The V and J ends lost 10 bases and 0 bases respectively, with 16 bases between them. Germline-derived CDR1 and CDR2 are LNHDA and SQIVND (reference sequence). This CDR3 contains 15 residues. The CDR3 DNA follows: TGTGCCACCAACGGGGACACCTTTAGCAATCAGCCCCAGCATTTT. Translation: CATNGDTFSNQPQHF.

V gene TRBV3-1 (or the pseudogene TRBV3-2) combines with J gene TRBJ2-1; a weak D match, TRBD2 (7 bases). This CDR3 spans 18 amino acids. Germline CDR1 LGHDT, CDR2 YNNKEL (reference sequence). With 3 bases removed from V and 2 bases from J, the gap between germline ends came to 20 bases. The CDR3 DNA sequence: TGTGCCAGCAGCCACTTTTGGGGGGGGCGACGAACCTACAATGAGCAGTTCTTC. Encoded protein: CASSHFWGGRRTYNEQFF.

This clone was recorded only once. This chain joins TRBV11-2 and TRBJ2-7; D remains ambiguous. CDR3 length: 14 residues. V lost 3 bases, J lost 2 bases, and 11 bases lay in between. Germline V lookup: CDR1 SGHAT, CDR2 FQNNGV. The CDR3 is CASSFTGRAYEQYF. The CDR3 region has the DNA TGTGCCAGCAGCTTTACCGGCAGAGCCTACGAGCAGTACTTC.

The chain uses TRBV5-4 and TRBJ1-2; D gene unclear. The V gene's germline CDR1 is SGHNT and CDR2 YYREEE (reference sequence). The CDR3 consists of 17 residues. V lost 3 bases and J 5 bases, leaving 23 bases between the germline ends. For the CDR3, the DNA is TGTGCCAGCAGCTCCACCACCCGAGGGAGTCGGGGATATGGCTACACCTTC. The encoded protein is CASSSTTRGSRGYGYTF.

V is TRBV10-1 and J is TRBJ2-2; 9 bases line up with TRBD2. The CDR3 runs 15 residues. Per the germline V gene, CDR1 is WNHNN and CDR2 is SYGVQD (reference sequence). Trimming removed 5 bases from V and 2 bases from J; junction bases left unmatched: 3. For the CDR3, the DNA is TGCGCCAGCAGTAGGACTAGCGATAACACCGGGGAGCTGTTTTTT. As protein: CASSRTSDNTGELFF.

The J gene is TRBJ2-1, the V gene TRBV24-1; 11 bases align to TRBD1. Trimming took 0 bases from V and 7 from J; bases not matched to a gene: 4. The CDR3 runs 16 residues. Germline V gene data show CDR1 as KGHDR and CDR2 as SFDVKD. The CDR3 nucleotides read TGTGCCACCAGTGATTTGGGGACAGGGGGGGGGAATGAGCAGTTCTTC. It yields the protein CATSDLGTGGGNEQFF.

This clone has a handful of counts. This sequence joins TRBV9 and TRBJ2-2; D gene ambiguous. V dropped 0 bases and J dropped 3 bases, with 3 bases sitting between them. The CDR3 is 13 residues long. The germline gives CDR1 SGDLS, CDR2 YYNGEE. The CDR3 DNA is TGTGCCAGCAGCGTAGGGGACACCGGGGAGCTGTTTTTT. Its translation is CASSVGDTGELFF.

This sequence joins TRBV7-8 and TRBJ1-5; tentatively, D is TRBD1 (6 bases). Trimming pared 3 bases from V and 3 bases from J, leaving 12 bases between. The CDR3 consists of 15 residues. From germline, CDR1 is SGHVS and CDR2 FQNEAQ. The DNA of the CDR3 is TGTGCCAGCAGCTTCGGACAGATATTCAATCAGCCCCAGCATTTT. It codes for CASSFGQIFNQPQHF.

The CDR3 DNA reads TGCGCCAGCAGCCAAGGGGGACAGGGGGCGAACGAGCAGTACTTC. This encodes CASSQGGQGANEQYF. This sequence joins TRBV4-3 and TRBJ2-7; 12 bases align to TRBD1. With V trimmed by 1 base and J by 5 bases, 3 bases remained unmatched. CDR1 and CDR2 (germline): LGHNA, YSLEER. The CDR3 loop spans 15 amino acids.

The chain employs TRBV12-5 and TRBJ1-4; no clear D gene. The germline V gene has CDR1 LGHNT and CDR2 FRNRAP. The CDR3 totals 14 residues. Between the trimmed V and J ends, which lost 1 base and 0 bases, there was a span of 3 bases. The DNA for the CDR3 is TGTGCTAGTGGTTTGGGAGCAACTAATGAAAAACTGTTTTTT. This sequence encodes CASGLGATNEKLFF.

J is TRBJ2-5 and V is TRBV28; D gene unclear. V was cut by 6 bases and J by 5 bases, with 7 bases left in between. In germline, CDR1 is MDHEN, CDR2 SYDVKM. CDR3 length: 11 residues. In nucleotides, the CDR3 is TGTGCCAGCAGGACCTGGGAGACCCAGTACTTC. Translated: CASRTWETQYF.

The CDR3: CASSPGGTGELFF. The CDR3 DNA is TGTGCCAGCAGCCCGGGCGGGACCGGGGAGCTGTTTTTT. The chain employs TRBV7-7 and TRBJ2-2; TRBD2 might be the D (5 bases). This CDR3 contains 13 residues. The V gene lost 5 bases and the J gene lost 5 bases, with 9 bases spanning the gap. The V gene's germline CDR1 is SSHAT and CDR2 FNYEAQ (reference sequence). Filled out from reference TRBV7-7 and TRBJ2-2, the complete variable domain reads GAGVSQSPRYKVTKRGQDVTLRCDPISSHATLYWYQQALGQGPEFLTYFNYEAQPDKSGLPSDRFSAERPEGSISTLTIQRTEQRDSAMYRCASSPGGTGELFFGEGSRLTVL.

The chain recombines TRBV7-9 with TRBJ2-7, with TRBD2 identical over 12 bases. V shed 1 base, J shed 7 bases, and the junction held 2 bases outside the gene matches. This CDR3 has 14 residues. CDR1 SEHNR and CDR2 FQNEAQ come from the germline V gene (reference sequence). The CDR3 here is CASSLGLAGAEQYF. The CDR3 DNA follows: TGTGCCAGCAGCTTAGGACTAGCGGGAGCTGAGCAGTACTTC.

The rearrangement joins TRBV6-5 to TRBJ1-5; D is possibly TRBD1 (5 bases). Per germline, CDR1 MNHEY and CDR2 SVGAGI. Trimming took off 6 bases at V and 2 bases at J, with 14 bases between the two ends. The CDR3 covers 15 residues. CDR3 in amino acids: CASRAGSWGNQPQHF. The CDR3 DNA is TGTGCCAGCAGGGCAGGGTCCTGGGGCAATCAGCCCCAGCATTTT.

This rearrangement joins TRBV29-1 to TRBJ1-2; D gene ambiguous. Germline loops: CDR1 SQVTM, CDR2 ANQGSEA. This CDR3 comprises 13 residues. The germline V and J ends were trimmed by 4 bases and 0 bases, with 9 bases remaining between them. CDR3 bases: TGCAGCGTTGCTCCAGCCTCTAACTATGGCTACACCTTC. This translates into CSVAPASNYGYTF.